This entry features one TCR beta chain sequence. Its specificity is not known. For the second PCR, which ran for about 6 to 11 cycles, a sample-barcoded 5' primer and a J-beta primer mix were used. TCRdb reprocessed the 5' RACE reads via MiXCR and lists one record per CDR3 protein. The data hold 700,000 or so distinct CDR3 sequences, with 40% to 45% observed a single time. V lost 3 bases, J lost 11 bases, and 16 bases lay in between. The CDR3 is 13 amino acids. Germline CDR1 is MNHEY and CDR2 is SMNVEV (reference sequence). The data derive from a study of blood T cells in healthy people across ages. Study-wide results and limits: Strong correlation existed between TCR beta diversity and naive T cell percentage.

Sequenced: blood. The genes are TRBV27 and TRBJ2-5; D gene uncertain. The source is a man aged 80 or over in good health. DNA for the CDR3: TGTGCCAGCAGTTTGGGCGGTCCTACGAGGCAGTACTTC. Translation: CASSLGGPTRQYF.